The T cell receptor beta chain under discussion was sequenced for a study of Graves' ophthalmopathy and Graves' hyperthyroidism. Study-level findings and limits: Ophthalmopathy progression predictions by the model showed about 72% specificity and over 60% sensitivity.

This clonotype occurred a few times. Antigen unknown. The TCR beta CDR3 regions underwent amplification from RNA transcripts. Second-round multiplex PCR came after first-round RT-PCR with HTBI primers. MiXCR, run by TCRdb on the multiplex PCR reads, gives a single entry per CDR3 protein. The repertoire has 500,000 to 700,000 distinct CDR3 sequences, under 40% of them found once; the top ten carry 3.5% to 4.5%. The V gene end was trimmed by 5 bases and the J gene end by 5 bases; junction bases not matched to a gene: 9. Germline CDR1 LNHNV, CDR2 YYDKDF (reference sequence). CDR3 size: 16 residues. Sequenced: peripheral blood or thyroid tissue (not recorded which). The J gene is TRBJ2-3, the V gene TRBV15, with 11 positions matching TRBD1. The sequence was collected from an adult man with Graves' hyperthyroidism. Here the CDR3 DNA reads TGTGCCACCAGCTCTGGACAGGGGGCTGCTGGAGATACGCAGTATTTT. It yields the protein CATSSGQGAAGDTQYF. The variable domain in full, with the rest retrieved from reference TRBV15 and TRBJ2-3, is DAMVIQNPRYQVTQFGKPVTLSCSQTLNHNVMYWYQQKSSQAPKLLFHYYDKDFNNEADTPDNFQSRRPNTSFCFLDIRSPGLGDTAMYLCATSSGQGAAGDTQYFGPGTRLTVL.